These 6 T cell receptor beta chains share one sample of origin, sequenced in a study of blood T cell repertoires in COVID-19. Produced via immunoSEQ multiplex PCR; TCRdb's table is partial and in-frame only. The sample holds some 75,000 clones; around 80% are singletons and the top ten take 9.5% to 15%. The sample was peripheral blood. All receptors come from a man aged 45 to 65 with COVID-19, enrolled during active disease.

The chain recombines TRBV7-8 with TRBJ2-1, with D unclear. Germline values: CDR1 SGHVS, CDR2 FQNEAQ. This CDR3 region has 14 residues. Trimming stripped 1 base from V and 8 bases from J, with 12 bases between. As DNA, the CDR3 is TGTGCCAGCAGCTTAGACGAGGTTCGTCATGAGCAGTTCTTC. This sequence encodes CASSLDEVRHEQFF.

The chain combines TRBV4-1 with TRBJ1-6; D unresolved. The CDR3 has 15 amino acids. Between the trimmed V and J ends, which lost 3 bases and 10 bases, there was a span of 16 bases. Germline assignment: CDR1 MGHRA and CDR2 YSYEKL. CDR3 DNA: TGCGCCAGCAGCCACACCCCATCCGGCGGCTCACCCCTCCACTTT. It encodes CASSHTPSGGSPLHF.

The DNA for the CDR3 is TGTGCCCTCAGCTCTTCTGGGAGGGGGGGAGGTGAAAAACTGTTTTTT. It translates to CALSSSGRGGGEKLFF. V is TRBV6-6 and J is TRBJ1-4, with a possible D match to TRBD1 (6 bases). The CDR3 is 16 residues long. Germline CDR1 MNHNY, CDR2 SVGAGI (reference sequence). V was shortened by 11 bases and J by 7 bases, with 26 bases between the two germline ends.

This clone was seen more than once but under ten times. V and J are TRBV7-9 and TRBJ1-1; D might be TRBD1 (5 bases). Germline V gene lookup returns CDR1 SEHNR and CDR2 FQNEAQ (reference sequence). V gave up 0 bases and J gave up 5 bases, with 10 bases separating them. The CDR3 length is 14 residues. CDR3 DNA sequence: TGTGCCAGCAGCTTAGCAGGGGTGATGACTGAAGCTTTCTTT. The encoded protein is CASSLAGVMTEAFF.

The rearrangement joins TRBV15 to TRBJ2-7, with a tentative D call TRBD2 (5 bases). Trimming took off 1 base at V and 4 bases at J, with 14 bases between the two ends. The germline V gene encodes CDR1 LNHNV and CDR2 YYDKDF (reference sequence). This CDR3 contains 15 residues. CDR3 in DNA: TGTGCCACCAGCAGAGTTCCGGAGACTAATTACGAGCAGTACTTC. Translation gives CATSRVPETNYEQYF.

The CDR3, as DNA: TGTGCCAGCGGGGAGGAGATGGCCTACAATGAGCAGTTCTTC. Its protein is CASGEEMAYNEQFF. This chain joins TRBV27 and TRBJ2-1; D possibly corresponds to TRBD2 (6 bases). Trimming cost V 8 bases and J 2 bases, with 13 bases left between them. The CDR3 is 14 residues long. CDR1 is MNHEY, CDR2 SMNVEV, per germline (reference sequence).